The 27 T cell receptor beta chains below come from one sample, sequenced in a study of OX40 agonist ivuxolimab in advanced cancers. Library construction relied on the immunoSEQ multiplex PCR assay. The immuneACCESS repertoire file appears here via TCRdb, limited to in-frame rearrangements. These files lack a portion of the clones; in checked studies, under half of the deficit traces to unresolved V genes, and the cause of the others is not known. Within this sample are about 90,000 clones, with approximately 89% of them counted one time only. The ten largest clones take up approximately 0.2% of the sample. This specimen consisted of CD4+ or CD8+ T cells sorted from blood, obtained in a trial of the OX40 agonist ivuxolimab. The receptors here all came from an adult with an advanced solid tumor such as melanoma, head and neck, liver or kidney cancer.

The rearrangement uses TRBV9 and TRBJ1-2; TRBD1 aligns across 8 bases. V shed 4 bases and J 11 bases; nucleotides not matched to a gene: 13. CDR1 and CDR2 from the germline V gene are SGDLS and YYNGEE. The CDR3 runs 14 residues. The CDR3 bases are TGTGCCAGCAGCTACACCCTGAACAGGGGGGTATACACCTTC. Translation: CASSYTLNRGVYTF.

In this sample, this clone turned up once. The V gene is TRBV10-3, the J gene TRBJ1-2, with D maybe TRBD1 (5 bases). The CDR3 consists of 14 residues. CDR1 ENHRY and CDR2 SYGVKD come from the germline V gene. V gave up 0 bases and J gave up 2 bases, with 7 bases separating them. The chain's CDR3 is CAISESYRNYGYTF. Written as DNA, the CDR3 is TGTGCCATCAGTGAGTCTTACAGGAACTATGGCTACACCTTC.

The chain recombines TRBV18 with TRBJ2-1; D gene unclear. Per the germline V gene, CDR1 is KGHSH and CDR2 is LQKENI. The CDR3 is 13 amino acids. Trimming stripped 3 bases from V and 7 bases from J, with 10 bases between. The DNA for the CDR3 is TGTGCCAGCTCACCCCAATTTGGGAATGAGCAGTTCTTC. This encodes CASSPQFGNEQFF.

This rearrangement joins TRBV5-1 to TRBJ1-2, with 7 bases that match TRBD1. The CDR3 contains 15 residues. CDR1 is SGHRS, CDR2 YFSETQ, per germline. The trim removed 4 bases at V and 10 bases at J, leaving 16 bases unmatched. In DNA form, the CDR3 reads TGCGCCAGCAGCCAGGCTGATGAAGGAGGGGGCGCCTACACCTTC. It encodes CASSQADEGGGAYTF.

This sequence joins TRBV15 and TRBJ1-4; 7 nucleotides align to TRBD1. The J segment lost 8 bases and the V segment lost 0 bases, leaving 6 bases of the junction unmatched. The CDR3 is made up of 15 amino acids. CDR1 is LNHNV, CDR2 YYDKDF, per germline (reference sequence). CDR3 in amino acids: CATSRDVRGEEKLFF. CDR3 DNA sequence: TGTGCCACCAGCAGAGATGTCAGGGGGGAGGAAAAACTGTTTTTT.

This clone was counted once. This chain links TRBV28 with TRBJ1-1, with a weak D call TRBD1 (5 bases). CDR1 MDHEN and CDR2 SYDVKM come from the germline V gene. The germline V and J ends were trimmed by 6 bases and 11 bases, with 19 bases remaining between them. The CDR3 covers 13 residues. The CDR3 sequence: CASRPGPRWGAFF. The CDR3 nucleotides are TGTGCCAGCAGACCCGGGCCTCGGTGGGGGGCTTTCTTT.

CDR3 DNA: TGTGCCAGCAGCTCAGGGGGGGGGACTGAAGCTTTCTTT. Protein product: CASSSGGGTEAFF. The V call is TRBV7-9, the J call TRBJ1-1; 7 nucleotides align to TRBD1. Germline CDR1 and CDR2: SEHNR and FQNEAQ (reference sequence). Trimming cost V 4 bases and J 5 bases; bases outside gene matches: 4. This CDR3 region has 13 residues.

This clone was picked up one time. The chain employs TRBV9 and TRBJ2-2; D is unresolved. There are 14 residues in the CDR3. V lost 0 bases to trimming and J lost 7 bases, with 10 bases between them. Per the germline V gene, CDR1 is SGDLS and CDR2 is YYNGEE. This chain's CDR3 is CASSVGDKGGELFF. DNA for the CDR3: TGTGCCAGCAGCGTAGGCGACAAGGGCGGGGAGCTGTTTTTT.

The chain is built from TRBV2 and TRBJ2-3; 7 bases map to TRBD1. CDR3 length: 16 residues. Germline V gene lookup returns CDR1 SNHLY and CDR2 FYNNEI. V gave up 4 bases and J gave up 2 bases; unmatched junction bases: 9. In DNA form, the CDR3 reads TGTGCCAGCAGTGCCTCAAGGGGGCCACCCACAGATACGCAGTATTTT. Protein sequence: CASSASRGPPTDTQYF.

The V call is TRBV5-1, the J call TRBJ2-1; 12 positions agree with TRBD2. The CDR3 length is 16 residues. V lost 4 bases, J lost 4 bases, and 6 bases stayed unmatched. Per germline, CDR1 SGHRS and CDR2 YFSETQ. CDR3 nucleotide sequence: TGCGCCAGCAGCCGGGAAGGACTAGCGGGATACAATGAGCAGTTCTTC. This encodes CASSREGLAGYNEQFF.

This rearrangement joins TRBV28 to TRBJ2-7, with D tentatively TRBD1 (6 bases). Trimming removed 1 base at V and 3 bases at J, with 10 bases between. This CDR3 comprises 14 residues. The V gene's germline CDR1 is MDHEN and CDR2 SYDVKM. The CDR3 bases are TGTGCCAGCAGTTTATCGACAGGAATCTACGAGCAGTACTTC. It yields the protein CASSLSTGIYEQYF.

V and J are TRBV19 and TRBJ1-1; D not certain. Germline V lookup: CDR1 LNHDA, CDR2 SQIVND (reference sequence). Trimming removed 5 bases from V and 1 base from J, with 8 bases in between. This CDR3 spans 13 amino acids. The CDR3 nucleotides are TGTGCCAGTAGTTCGACTGCGAACACTGAAGCTTTCTTT. Amino acid sequence: CASSSTANTEAFF.

The chain joins TRBV6-5 to TRBJ1-2; unclear D gene. The CDR3 extends over 12 amino acids. CDR1 MNHEY and CDR2 SVGAGI come from the germline V gene. The V and J ends lost 0 bases and 3 bases respectively, with 2 bases between them. The CDR3 loop reads CASSYSDYGYTF. The CDR3 DNA follows: TGTGCCAGCAGTTACTCCGACTATGGCTACACCTTC.

The gene calls are TRBV7-2 and TRBJ1-4; 8 bases align to TRBD1. Germline loops: CDR1 SGHTA, CDR2 FQGNSA. This CDR3 has 14 residues. J gave up 6 bases and V 6 bases, and 6 bases lay outside the gene matches. CDR3 nucleotides: TGTGCCAGCAGTCCGACAGGGGCTCATGAAAAACTGTTTTTT. It encodes CASSPTGAHEKLFF.

The chain uses TRBV29-1 and TRBJ1-2; 8 bases map to TRBD1. The CDR3 length is 13 residues. Germline trimming cut 6 bases from V and 3 bases from J; bases unmatched to any gene: 6. CDR1 SQVTM and CDR2 ANQGSEA come from the germline V gene. The CDR3 DNA is TGCAGCGTCATTGGACAGGGTCACTATGGCTACACCTTC. This gives the protein CSVIGQGHYGYTF.

V gene TRBV7-9 combines with J gene TRBJ1-5, with 10 bases that match TRBD1. Per the germline V gene, CDR1 is SEHNR and CDR2 is FQNEAQ (reference sequence). J was trimmed by 4 bases and V by 1 base; bases with no gene match: 1. This CDR3 is built from 15 residues. CDR3 sequence (DNA): TGTGCCAGCAGCTTAGGGACAGGGGGTAATCAGCCCCAGCATTTT. It translates to CASSLGTGGNQPQHF.

The rearrangement joins TRBV5-1 to TRBJ2-2, with 7 bases matching TRBD1. The V gene's germline CDR1 is SGHRS and CDR2 YFSETQ. J lost 5 bases, V lost 3 bases, and 13 bases had no gene match. The length of the CDR3 is 17 residues. The CDR3 region has the DNA TGCGCCAGCAGCTCGGACTCATTGACAGGGCGAACCGGGGAGCTGTTTTTT. It translates to CASSSDSLTGRTGELFF.

V gene TRBV4-1 combines with J gene TRBJ1-2; D might be TRBD1 (5 bases). Germline CDR1 reads MGHRA; CDR2 reads YSYEKL. The CDR3 runs 14 residues. Between the trimmed V and J ends, which lost 5 bases and 1 base, there was a span of 11 bases. The CDR3, as DNA: TGCGCCAGCAGCAAGGGGACTGGTAACTATGGCTACACCTTC. The encoded protein is CASSKGTGNYGYTF.

The chain recombines TRBV14 with TRBJ2-5, with 10 bases fitting TRBD2. V lost 4 bases to trimming and J lost 5 bases; unmatched junction nucleotides: 13. The germline V gene encodes CDR1 SGHDN and CDR2 FVKESK. The CDR3 spans 17 residues. In DNA form, the CDR3 reads TGTGCCAGCAGCCTCCTTCATGGAGCGGGGGGGTCTGAGACCCAGTACTTC. It codes for CASSLLHGAGGSETQYF.

V and J are TRBV7-9 and TRBJ2-3; weak D call: TRBD2 (7 bases). CDR3 size: 16 residues. Per the germline V gene, CDR1 is SEHNR and CDR2 is FQNEAQ (reference sequence). The V and J ends lost 2 bases and 1 base respectively, with 13 bases between them. As DNA, the CDR3 is TGTGCCAGCAGCTTACGCGGGGGCCGGGGCACAGATACGCAGTATTTT. Amino acids: CASSLRGGRGTDTQYF.

V gene TRBV6-1 combines with J gene TRBJ1-1; unclear D gene. Germline CDR1 reads MNHNS; CDR2 reads SASEGT. The CDR3 contains 16 residues. Trimming shortened V by 0 bases and J by 1 base, and 12 bases separated the two germline ends. This CDR3 is CASSEALPSRNTEAFF. CDR3 nucleotide sequence: TGTGCCAGCAGTGAAGCCCTTCCTAGCCGGAACACTGAAGCTTTCTTT.

This clone appeared once. This chain links TRBV19 with TRBJ1-5; perhaps TRBD1 as D (6 bases). Germline V gene sequence: CDR1 LNHDA, CDR2 SQIVND (reference sequence). The V gene lost 6 bases and the J gene lost 0 bases, with 12 bases spanning the gap. CDR3 length: 15 amino acids. The CDR3 coding sequence is TGTGCCAGTAGCCTGAGGGGGGCTAGCAATCAGCCCCAGCATTTT. Residues: CASSLRGASNQPQHF.

The rearrangement uses TRBV5-1 and TRBJ2-1, with D unclear. The germline V gene has CDR1 SGHRS and CDR2 YFSETQ. This CDR3 is built from 13 residues. V was shortened by 0 bases and J by 8 bases, with 9 bases between the two germline ends. CDR3 sequence reads: CASSLEGSDEQFF. CDR3 coding DNA: TGCGCCAGCAGCTTGGAGGGTTCGGATGAGCAGTTCTTC.

The J gene is TRBJ2-7, the V gene TRBV7-8; D is unresolved. The CDR3 extends over 11 amino acids. Germline-derived CDR1 and CDR2 are SGHVS and FQNEAQ. V lost 2 bases to trimming and J lost 4 bases, with 3 bases between them. The CDR3 reads CASSLTYEQYV. The DNA of the CDR3 is TGTGCCAGCAGCTTAACGTACGAGCAGTACGTC.

This clone showed up just once. The rearrangement uses TRBV28 and TRBJ1-2; 10 bases are shared with TRBD1. CDR3 length: 15 residues. The V segment lost 5 bases and the J segment 7 bases; nucleotides outside the gene matches: 10. Germline V gene data show CDR1 as MDHEN and CDR2 as SYDVKM. The CDR3 coding sequence is TGTGCCAGCAGTCCCAGACAGGGGGCATCGTCTGGCTACACCTTC. Its protein product is CASSPRQGASSGYTF.

The V gene is TRBV5-1, the J gene TRBJ1-4; D may be TRBD1 (5 bases). From germline, CDR1 is SGHRS and CDR2 YFSETQ. This CDR3 region has 14 residues. V lost 0 bases and J 8 bases, leaving 11 bases between the germline ends. The CDR3 coding sequence is TGCGCCAGCAGCTTGGAGGTCCGGGGGGAAAAACTGTTTTTT. Its protein is CASSLEVRGEKLFF. The variable domain in full, completed from reference TRBV5-1 and TRBJ1-4, reads KAGVTQTPRYLIKTRGQQVTLSCSPISGHRSVSWYQQTPGQGLQFLFEYFSETQRNKGNFPGRFSGRQFSNSRSEMNVSTLELGDSALYLCASSLEVRGEKLFFGSGTQLSVL.

Regarding this clone: In the same sample, other DNA sequences code for this CDR3. V gene TRBV9 combines with J gene TRBJ1-4; D might be TRBD1 (5 bases). This CDR3 has 14 residues. In germline, CDR1 is SGDLS, CDR2 YYNGEE. V was cut by 0 bases and J by 5 bases, with 8 bases left in between. DNA for the CDR3: TGTGCCAGCAGCGTAGGACAGCCGAATGAAAAACTGTTTTTT. This gives the protein CASSVGQPNEKLFF. The full variable domain, in which reference TRBV9 and TRBJ1-4 provide the parts outside the CDR3, is DSGVTQTPKHLITATGQRVTLRCSPRSGDLSVYWYQQSLDQGLQFLIQYYNGEERAKGNILERFSAQQFPDLHSELNLSSLELGDSALYFCASSVGQPNEKLFFGSGTQLSVL.